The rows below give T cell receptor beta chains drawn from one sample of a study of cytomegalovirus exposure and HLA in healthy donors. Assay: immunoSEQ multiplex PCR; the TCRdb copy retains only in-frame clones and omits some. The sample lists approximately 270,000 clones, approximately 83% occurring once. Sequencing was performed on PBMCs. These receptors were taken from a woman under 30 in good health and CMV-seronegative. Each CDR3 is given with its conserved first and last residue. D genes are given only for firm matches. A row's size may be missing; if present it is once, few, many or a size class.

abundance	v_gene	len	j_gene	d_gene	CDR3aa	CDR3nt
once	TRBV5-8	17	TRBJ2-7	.	CASSPVLTTQASYEQYF	TGTGCCAGCAGCCCCGTATTGACAACCCAGGCGTCCTACGAGCAGTACTTC
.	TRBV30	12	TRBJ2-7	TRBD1	CAWSGQGSEQYF	TGTGCCTGGAGTGGACAGGGGAGCGAGCAGTACTTC
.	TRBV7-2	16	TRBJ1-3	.	CASSFSLASSGNTIYF	TGTGCCAGCAGCTTTAGCCTTGCAAGCTCTGGAAACACCATATATTTT
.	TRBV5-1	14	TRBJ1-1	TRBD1	CASRTGTGVTEAFF	TGCGCCAGCAGGACCGGGACAGGGGTCACTGAAGCTTTCTTT
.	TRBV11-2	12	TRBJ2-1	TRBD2	CASSYSGQEQFF	TGTGCCAGCAGCTATAGCGGGCAGGAGCAGTTCTTC
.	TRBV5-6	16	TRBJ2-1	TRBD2	CASSPRYSGNYNEQFF	TGTGCCAGCAGCCCCAGATACAGCGGGAATTACAATGAGCAGTTCTTC
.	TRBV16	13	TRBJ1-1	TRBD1	CASKQGAGTEAFF	TGTGCCAGCAAACAGGGGGCTGGCACTGAAGCTTTCTTT
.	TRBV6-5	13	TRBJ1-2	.	CASSYGQLYGYTF	TGTGCCAGCAGTTACGGGCAGCTCTATGGCTACACCTTC
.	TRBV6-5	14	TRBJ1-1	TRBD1	CASSSRTGNTEAFF	TGTGCCAGCAGTTCCAGGACAGGGAACACTGAAGCTTTCTTT
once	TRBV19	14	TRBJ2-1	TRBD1	CASTTDRGLDEQFF	TGTGCCAGTACCACGGACAGGGGGCTCGATGAGCAGTTCTTC
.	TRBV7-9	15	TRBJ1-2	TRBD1	CASSSGGQGVVGYTF	TGTGCCAGCAGCTCTGGGGGACAGGGGGTGGTCGGCTACACCTTC
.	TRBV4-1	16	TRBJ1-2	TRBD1	CASSQVRGGGNYGYTF	TGCGCCAGCAGCCAAGTAAGAGGGGGCGGTAACTATGGCTACACCTTC
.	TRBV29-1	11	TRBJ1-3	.	CSVSTGNTIYF	TGCAGCGTTAGTACAGGAAACACCATATATTTT
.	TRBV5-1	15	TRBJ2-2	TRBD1	CASSTGQGNTGELFF	TGCGCCAGCAGCACGGGACAGGGGAACACCGGGGAGCTGTTTTTT
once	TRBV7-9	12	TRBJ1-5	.	CASSLSVQPQHF	TGTGCCAGCAGCTTAAGCGTTCAGCCCCAGCATTTT
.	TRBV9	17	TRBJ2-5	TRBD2	CASSVTPSLAGTETQYF	TGTGCCAGCAGCGTAACTCCCAGCCTAGCGGGAACAGAGACCCAGTACTTC
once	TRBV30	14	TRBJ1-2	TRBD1	CASVLGQGNYGYTF	TGTGCCTCCGTCCTGGGACAGGGAAACTATGGCTACACCTTC
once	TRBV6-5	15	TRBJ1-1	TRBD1	CASSPSTGGIPEAFF	TGTGCCAGCAGTCCCTCGACAGGGGGCATACCTGAAGCTTTCTTT
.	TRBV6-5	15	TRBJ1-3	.	CASSFGRASGNTIYF	TGTGCCAGCAGTTTTGGCAGGGCCTCTGGAAACACCATATATTTT
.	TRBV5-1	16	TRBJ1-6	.	CASSLDDSARNSPLHF	TGCGCCAGCAGCTTGGATGACAGCGCCCGTAATTCACCCCTCCACTTT
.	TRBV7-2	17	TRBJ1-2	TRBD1	CASSAGQGRVEGYGYTF	TGTGCCAGCAGCGCGGGACAGGGGAGGGTAGAGGGCTATGGCTACACCTTC
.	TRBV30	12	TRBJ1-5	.	CAWSTRGQPQHF	TGTGCCTGGAGTACTCGGGGTCAGCCCCAGCATTTT
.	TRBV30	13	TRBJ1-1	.	CAWSSAFSTEAFF	TGTGCCTGGAGTTCTGCCTTTAGCACTGAAGCTTTCTTT
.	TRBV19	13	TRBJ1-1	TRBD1	CASSTSGGTEAFF	TGTGCCAGTAGTACATCAGGGGGCACTGAAGCTTTCTTT
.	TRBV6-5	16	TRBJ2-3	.	CASSYSYRTNTDTQYF	TGTGCCAGCAGTTATTCCTACCGCACGAACACAGATACGCAGTATTTT
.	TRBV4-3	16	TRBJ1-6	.	CASSLRASSYNSPLHF	TGCGCCAGCAGCCTCAGGGCGAGCTCCTATAATTCACCCCTCCACTTT
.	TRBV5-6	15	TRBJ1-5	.	CASSREGLSNQPQHF	TGTGCCAGCAGCCGTGAGGGACTAAGCAATCAGCCCCAGCATTTT
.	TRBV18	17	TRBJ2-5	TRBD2	CASSPPRVRGERETQYF	TGTGCCAGCTCACCACCCAGGGTACGGGGGGAACGAGAGACCCAGTACTTC
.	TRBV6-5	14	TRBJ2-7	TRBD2	CASSYGLGGDEQYF	TGTGCCAGCAGTTACGGTCTGGGGGGGGACGAGCAGTACTTC
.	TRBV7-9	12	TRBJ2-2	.	CASSLGSGELFF	TGTGCCAGCAGCTTGGGCTCCGGGGAGCTGTTTTTT
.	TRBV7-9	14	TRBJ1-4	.	CASSGGPRGEKLFF	TGTGCCAGCAGCGGGGGCCCCCGAGGAGAAAAACTGTTTTTT
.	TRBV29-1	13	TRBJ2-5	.	CSVIGLNQETQYF	TGCAGCGTTATTGGACTGAACCAAGAGACCCAGTACTTC
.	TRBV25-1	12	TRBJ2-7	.	CASIGRSYEQYF	TGTGCCAGCATTGGGCGTTCCTACGAGCAGTACTTC
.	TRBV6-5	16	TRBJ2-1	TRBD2	CASSYSAGESDFEQFF	TGTGCCAGCAGTTACTCTGCGGGAGAAAGTGACTTTGAGCAGTTCTTC
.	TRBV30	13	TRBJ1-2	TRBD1	CAWSPGGGGGYTF	TGTGCCTGGAGTCCAGGGGGCGGTGGTGGCTACACCTTC
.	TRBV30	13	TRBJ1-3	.	CAWDRLSGNTIYF	TGTGCCTGGGACAGGCTATCTGGAAACACCATATATTTT
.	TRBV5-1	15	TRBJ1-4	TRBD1	CASRRDSSTNEKLFF	TGCGCCAGCCGACGGGACAGCTCAACTAATGAAAAACTGTTTTTT
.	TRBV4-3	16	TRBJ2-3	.	CASSLQTRGSTDTQYF	TGCGCCAGCAGCCTACAAACCCGGGGGAGCACAGATACGCAGTATTTT
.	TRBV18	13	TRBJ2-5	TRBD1	CASWPGQEETQYF	TGTGCCAGCTGGCCGGGACAGGAAGAGACCCAGTACTTC
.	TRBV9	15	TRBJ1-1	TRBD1	CASSVGGTGVNEAFF	TGTGCCAGCAGCGTAGGTGGGACAGGGGTGAATGAAGCTTTCTTT
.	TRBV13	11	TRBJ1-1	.	CASSAGTEAFF	TGTGCCAGCAGCGCTGGGACAGAAGCTTTCTTT
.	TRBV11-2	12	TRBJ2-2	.	CASSLNTGELFF	TGTGCCAGCAGCCTTAACACCGGGGAGCTGTTTTTT
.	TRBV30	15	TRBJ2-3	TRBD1	CAWSPGQGGTDTQYF	TGTGCCTGGAGTCCCGGACAGGGGGGCACAGATACGCAGTATTTT
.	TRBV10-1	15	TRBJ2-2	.	CASSDPTENTGELFF	TGCGCCAGCAGTGATCCGACAGAGAACACCGGGGAGCTGTTTTTT